These 31 T cell receptor beta chains came from one sample sequenced in a study of molecular identifiers for immune sequencing clone quantification. TCRdb itself ran the PCR reads through MiXCR, one entry per CDR3 protein. The data contain about 640,000 distinct CDR3 sequences, about 20% of them singletons. The sequenced sample consisted of naive CD8+ T cells from blood, with Jurkat cell RNA spiked in. The subset here: FACS-sorted CD8+CD4-CCR7+CD45RA+ naive T cells. All receptors come from a human donor in good health. Some libraries in this study had Jurkat cell RNA spiked in.

Only a few counts were recorded for this clonotype. The chain links TRBV3-1 to TRBJ2-6; D is perhaps TRBD2 (5 bases). The CDR3 covers 16 residues. V was trimmed by 0 bases and J by 1 base, leaving 7 bases between them. Per germline, CDR1 LGHDT and CDR2 YNNKEL (reference sequence). CDR3 bases: TGTGCCAGCAGCCAAGAAGGAGGTTCTGGGGCCAACGTCCTGACTTTC. Encoded protein: CASSQEGGSGANVLTF.

This clonotype showed up many times. The CDR3 reads CASGSPGQGNTGELFF. The CDR3 DNA reads TGTGCTAGTGGCTCGCCGGGACAGGGGAACACCGGGGAGCTGTTTTTT. The chain is built from TRBV12-5 and TRBJ2-2; 9 nucleotides match TRBD1. The CDR3 contains 16 residues. Germline V lookup: CDR1 LGHNT, CDR2 FRNRAP. V lost 6 bases and J lost 1; bases outside the gene matches: 6.

This clonotype was observed a few times. The chain is built from TRBV5-4 and TRBJ2-6; D not resolved. The CDR3 sequence is 13 residues long. V lost 7 bases, J lost 0 bases, and 5 bases lay in between. From germline, CDR1 is SGHNT and CDR2 YYREEE (reference sequence). The CDR3 nucleotides are TGTGCCAGCCGATACTCTGGGGCCAACGTCCTGACTTTC. The encoded protein is CASRYSGANVLTF.

On this clonotype: A single base separates this from a much larger clone, so it may be a read error. The conserved closing phenylalanine or tryptophan is absent in this CDR3, likely reflecting a read error. V and J are TRBV4-1 and TRBJ1-1; D is unclear. The germline V gene has CDR1 MGHRA and CDR2 YSYEKL. The CDR3 totals 13 residues. Trimming took off 4 bases at V and 3 bases at J, with 9 bases between the two ends. The CDR3 loop reads CASSPSGYTEAFL. CDR3 DNA sequence: TGCGCCAGCAGCCCATCGGGTTACACTGAAGCTTTCCTT.

The chain couples TRBV11-2 to TRBJ2-1; D unclear. V gave up 7 bases and J gave up 6 bases, with 19 bases separating them. The CDR3 is made up of 15 amino acids. Germline CDR1 SGHAT, CDR2 FQNNGV. The DNA for the CDR3 is TGTGCCAGCACTTCAGTGCTTGCCTCGTTCAATGAGCAGTTCTTC. The encoded protein is CASTSVLASFNEQFF.

This clonotype came up many times. The gene calls are TRBV12-3 or TRBV12-4 and TRBJ1-1, with D unclear. V was shortened by 5 bases and J by 7 bases, with 8 bases between the two germline ends. This CDR3 is 11 amino acids long. CDR3: CASSLRDEAFF. The CDR3 DNA follows: TGTGCCAGCAGTCTTAGAGATGAAGCTTTCTTT.

Comment on this clonotype: Since a much larger clone is just one base distant, this may be a read error. The chain links TRBV5-1 to TRBJ2-5, with 7 positions matching TRBD2. V was pared by 1 base and J by 4 bases, with 7 bases of the junction left unmatched. CDR3 length equals 15 residues. The germline CDR1 and CDR2 sequences are SGHRS and YFSETQ. The CDR3 DNA reads TGCGCCAGCAGCTTGAGCCACGGGGGGAGAGAGACCCAGTACTTC. This translates into CASSLSHGGRETQYF.

The V call is TRBV27, the J call TRBJ2-7; TRBD1 or TRBD2 may be the D gene (5 bases each). The CDR3 loop spans 18 amino acids. Trimming stripped 10 bases from V and 4 bases from J, with 32 bases between. From germline, CDR1 is MNHEY and CDR2 SMNVEV (reference sequence). CDR3 DNA sequence: TGTGCCACCCGCCCAGGGACGATGGTGAAGGGGCCGGGTTACGAGCAGTACTTC. It translates to CATRPGTMVKGPGYEQYF.

This clonotype was counted at least ten times. The chain is built from TRBV30 and TRBJ2-6, with D perhaps matching TRBD1 (5 bases). V dropped 5 bases and J dropped 2 bases, with 10 bases sitting between them. In germline, CDR1 is GTSNPN, CDR2 SVGIG (reference sequence). The CDR3 covers 14 residues. CDR3 sequence: CAWVQGAGANVLTF. DNA for the CDR3: TGTGCCTGGGTGCAGGGTGCTGGGGCCAACGTCCTGACTTTC. Based on the CDR3 plus reference TRBV30 and TRBJ2-6, the full variable domain is SQTIHQWPATLVQPVGSPLSLECTVEGTSNPNLYWYRQAAGRGLQLLFYSVGIGQISSEVPQNLSASRPQDRQFILSSKKLLLSDSGFYLCAWVQGAGANVLTFGAGSRLTVL.

This clonotype was detected many times. The chain combines TRBV30 with TRBJ2-5, with D unresolved. V shed 0 bases and J shed 1 base, with 6 bases lying between them. Germline CDR1 reads GTSNPN; CDR2 reads SVGIG (reference sequence). The CDR3 has 13 residues. CDR3 sequence (DNA): TGTGCCTGGAGTGTAAGCAGCCAAGAGACCCAGTACTTC. Amino acids: CAWSVSSQETQYF. The entire variable domain, with the rest obtained from reference TRBV30 and TRBJ2-5, is as follows: SQTIHQWPATLVQPVGSPLSLECTVEGTSNPNLYWYRQAAGRGLQLLFYSVGIGQISSEVPQNLSASRPQDRQFILSSKKLLLSDSGFYLCAWSVSSQETQYFGPGTRLLVL.

This clonotype was seen at least ten times. The rearrangement uses TRBV4-3 and TRBJ2-7; no reliable D call. The germline V gene encodes CDR1 LGHNA and CDR2 YSLEER. The CDR3 spans 16 residues. The ends were cut back, 0 bases at V and 2 bases at J, with 14 bases in the middle. The CDR3 sequence: CASSQEWEGPAYEQYF. CDR3 DNA sequence: TGCGCCAGCAGCCAAGAATGGGAAGGACCCGCCTACGAGCAGTACTTC.

This clonotype was recorded many times. The gene calls are TRBV11-2 and TRBJ1-1, with 8 bases identical to TRBD1. Germline lookup yields CDR1 SGHAT and CDR2 FQNNGV. Losses at the gene ends were 5 bases for V and 2 bases for J; bases not matched to a gene: 7. This CDR3 is 15 amino acids long. CDR3 bases: TGTGCCAGCAGCCGAGGACAGGGAGTAAACACTGAAGCTTTCTTT. Its translation: CASSRGQGVNTEAFF.

This clonotype has a count of ten or more. J is TRBJ2-1 and V is TRBV7-2, with 15 bases fitting TRBD2. V shed 4 bases, J shed 2 bases, and the junction held 9 bases outside the gene matches. This CDR3 is 19 amino acids long. Germline loops: CDR1 SGHTA, CDR2 FQGNSA. Written as DNA, the CDR3 is TGTGCCAGCAGCTGGACTAGCGGGGGGGCCGTTCCGACCTACAATGAGCAGTTCTTC. Amino acids: CASSWTSGGAVPTYNEQFF.

This clonotype was recorded a few times. The chain uses TRBV29-1 and TRBJ1-1; D is undetermined. This CDR3 is built from 16 residues. The germline gives CDR1 SQVTM, CDR2 ANQGSEA. Trimming cost V 0 bases and J 10 bases, with 24 bases left between them. The CDR3 protein is CSVEDLGVGLEAGAFF. In DNA form, the CDR3 reads TGCAGCGTTGAAGATCTGGGAGTCGGGTTGGAAGCTGGAGCTTTCTTT.

This clonotype was seen repeatedly, ten times or more. The V call is TRBV5-4, the J call TRBJ2-7; D might be TRBD2 (6 bases). The CDR3 extends over 14 amino acids. CDR1 is SGHNT, CDR2 YYREEE, per germline (reference sequence). With 4 bases removed from V and 0 bases from J, the gap between germline ends came to 11 bases. The CDR3 nucleotides read TGTGCCAGCAGCGCGACGGGACTCTCCTACGAGCAGTACTTC. Protein: CASSATGLSYEQYF.

At least ten counts were recorded for this clonotype. The chain employs TRBV7-9 and TRBJ2-1; D could derive from TRBD1 or TRBD2 (5 bases each). This CDR3 has 16 residues. Germline V lookup: CDR1 SEHNR, CDR2 FQNEAQ (reference sequence). Deletions cut 3 bases from V and 5 bases from J, with 17 bases between. The CDR3 reads CASSLSSGASHNEQFF. DNA of the CDR3: TGTGCCAGCAGCTTGTCGTCCGGGGCCAGTCACAATGAGCAGTTCTTC.

V is TRBV10-2 and J is TRBJ2-2; 9 positions match TRBD1. V dropped 3 bases and J dropped 2; count of bases not matched to a gene: 10. Germline CDR1 reads WSHSY; CDR2 reads SAAADI. The CDR3 is 18 residues long. DNA for the CDR3: TGCGCCAGCAGTGAAGGAATAGGGGACAGGGAAAACACCGGGGAGCTGTTTTTT. Its translation is CASSEGIGDRENTGELFF.

Many counts were recorded for this clonotype. The CDR3 region is CATKPGGLFSYEQYF. The CDR3 DNA is TGTGCCACCAAACCGGGCGGACTGTTCTCCTACGAGCAGTACTTC. This chain joins TRBV2 and TRBJ2-7, with D tentatively TRBD2 (5 bases). Trimming pared 10 bases from V and 0 bases from J, leaving 19 bases between. CDR1 SNHLY and CDR2 FYNNEI come from the germline V gene. The CDR3 contains 15 residues.

The chain employs TRBV7-8 and TRBJ2-2; maybe TRBD1 (6 bases). Trimming pared 5 bases from V and 0 bases from J, leaving 13 bases between. Germline CDR1 reads SGHVS; CDR2 reads FQNEAQ. The CDR3 sequence is 16 residues long. The CDR3 sequence: CASSNDRFANTGELFF. For the CDR3, the DNA is TGTGCCAGCAGCAACGACAGGTTCGCGAACACCGGGGAGCTGTTTTTT.

The chain employs TRBV12-3 or TRBV12-4 and TRBJ2-2; D is uncertain. CDR3 length: 14 residues. The V and J ends lost 4 bases and 6 bases respectively, with 12 bases between them. The CDR3 coding sequence is TGTGCCAGCAGTTCCGGGCCCCGTTCCGGGGAGCTGTTTTTT. It is translated as CASSSGPRSGELFF.

Concerning this clonotype: This could be a read error, since a much larger clone is one nucleotide away. CDR3 sequence: CSVDSTGGRFNYGYAF. CDR3 DNA: TGCAGCGTTGACTCTACAGGGGGACGATTTAACTATGGCTACGCCTTC. The genes are TRBV29-1 and TRBJ1-2, with 8 bases aligning to TRBD1. Per germline, CDR1 SQVTM and CDR2 ANQGSEA. The CDR3 loop spans 16 amino acids.

This clonotype was observed at least ten times. CDR3 DNA: TGTGCCAGCAGCTTGGCCGGACTCTTGAGCTCTGGGGCCAACGTCCTGACTTTC. Translation: CASSLAGLLSSGANVLTF. The chain has TRBV5-4 and TRBJ2-6; a possible D gene is TRBD2 (5 bases). The CDR3 consists of 18 residues. CDR1 is SGHNT and CDR2 is YYREEE in the germline V gene (reference sequence). Trimming took 0 bases from V and 0 from J, leaving 13 bases between them.

This clonotype was recorded many times. The chain combines TRBV5-4 with TRBJ1-3, with a weak D call TRBD1 (5 bases). Germline V gene lookup returns CDR1 SGHNT and CDR2 YYREEE (reference sequence). This CDR3 is built from 15 residues. V lost 4 bases and J 2 bases, leaving 13 bases between the germline ends. CDR3 DNA: TGTGCCAGCAGCCAACCCGGACATCCTGGAAACACCATATATTTT. Translating gives CASSQPGHPGNTIYF.

In this sample, this clonotype turned up many times. The chain couples TRBV7-9 to TRBJ1-1; maybe TRBD1 (6 bases). CDR3 length equals 16 residues. V was trimmed by 4 bases and J by 4 bases, leaving 19 bases between them. In germline, CDR1 is SEHNR, CDR2 FQNEAQ (reference sequence). The CDR3, as DNA: TGTGCCAGCAGCTCCGGACAGACGGGCGTCCGCACTGAAGCTTTCTTT. Residues: CASSSGQTGVRTEAFF.

This chain uses TRBV2 with TRBJ1-2; D is possibly TRBD1 (6 bases). Trimming removed 7 bases from V and 0 bases from J, with 15 bases in between. This CDR3 contains 15 residues. The germline V gene has CDR1 SNHLY and CDR2 FYNNEI. The CDR3 here is CASILRQGPNYGYTF. The DNA for the CDR3 is TGTGCCAGCATTCTTCGGCAGGGGCCTAACTATGGCTACACCTTC.

As concerns this clonotype: This sequence may be a read error, since a much larger clone differs from it by one base. The J gene is TRBJ2-7, the V gene TRBV6-2 or TRBV6-3; no clear D. The CDR3 spans 12 residues. CDR1 is MNHEY, CDR2 SVGEGT, per germline. This CDR3 is CASSYNAYERYF. DNA for the CDR3: TGTGCCAGCAGTTACAATGCCTACGAGCGGTACTTC.

The table lists this clonotype with many counts. J is TRBJ2-7 and V is TRBV4-1; the D is unclear. V dropped 0 bases and J dropped 4 bases, with 4 bases sitting between them. Germline assignment: CDR1 MGHRA and CDR2 YSYEKL. The CDR3 is 12 amino acids. The CDR3 region has the DNA TGCGCCAGCAGCCAAGAAGGGTACGAGCAGTACTTC. This encodes CASSQEGYEQYF.

The chain employs TRBV20-1 and TRBJ2-1, with 8 bases identical to TRBD2. Germline V gene sequence: CDR1 DFQATT, CDR2 SNEGSKA (reference sequence). V shed 0 bases, J shed 8 bases, and the junction held 9 bases outside the gene matches. This CDR3 spans 15 amino acids. CDR3 coding DNA: TGCAGTGCTAGAGATAAAGGACTAGCAGTCGATGAGCAGTTCTTC. Translation: CSARDKGLAVDEQFF.

As to this clonotype: A single base separates this from a much larger clone, so it may be a read error. The chain couples TRBV7-9 to TRBJ2-1; no firm D call. CDR1 is SEHNR, CDR2 FQNEAQ, per germline (reference sequence). The CDR3 loop spans 12 amino acids. Trimming cost V 4 bases and J 9 bases, with 10 bases left between them. The CDR3 coding sequence is TGTGCCAGCAGCTCATCTTCGCCTGAGCAGTTCTTC. Its translation: CASSSSSPEQFF.

In regard to this clonotype: A read error is possible here, since a much larger clone lies one base away. The V and J genes are TRBV20-1 and TRBJ2-1; 9 bases match TRBD2. Germline values: CDR1 DFQATT, CDR2 SNEGSKA (reference sequence). The length of the CDR3 is 15 residues. V lost 4 bases, J lost 4 bases, and 8 bases stayed unmatched. Here the CDR3 reads CSATDLAGFYNEQFF. In nucleotides, the CDR3 is TGCAGTGCTACCGATCTAGCGGGGTTTTACAATGAGCAGTTCTTC.

This clonotype was counted ten times or more. The chain is built from TRBV6-5 and TRBJ2-5; no firm D call. The ends were cut back, 6 bases at V and 0 bases at J, with 11 bases in the middle. The CDR3 consists of 14 residues. Germline lookup yields CDR1 MNHEY and CDR2 SVGAGI. The chain's CDR3 is CASSETAYQETQYF. The CDR3 nucleotides are TGTGCCAGCAGCGAAACAGCGTACCAAGAGACCCAGTACTTC.